Shown below are 27 T cell receptor beta chains from a single sample sequenced in a study of early T cells in non-severe SARS-CoV-2 infection. TCRdb re-derived calls from the 5' RACE reads in MiXCR, one entry per CDR3 protein. Among around 58,000 distinct CDR3 sequences listed, less than 9.5% were seen once. This material consisted of whole blood, taken at baseline. The receptor set was obtained from an adult who was a healthcare worker with PCR-confirmed SARS-CoV-2 infection or an uninfected control (not recorded which).

The rearrangement links TRBV28 to TRBJ2-7; TRBD2 is a possible D gene (6 bases). CDR1 and CDR2 from the germline V gene are MDHEN and SYDVKM. Trimming removed 9 bases from V and 3 bases from J, with 12 bases in between. This CDR3 is built from 12 residues. This CDR3 is CASGGAYYEQYF. The CDR3 DNA sequence: TGTGCCAGTGGCGGGGCCTACTACGAGCAGTACTTC.

This clonotype has a handful of counts. The chain uses TRBV7-9 and TRBJ2-7; D uncertain. The CDR3 contains 12 residues. The V gene's germline CDR1 is SEHNR and CDR2 FQNEAQ (reference sequence). V dropped 5 bases and J dropped 4 bases, with 9 bases sitting between them. CDR3 loop: CASSRVAYEQYF. The CDR3 bases are TGTGCCAGCAGCCGGGTAGCTTACGAGCAGTACTTC.

This clonotype was counted between two and nine times. V is TRBV3-1 and J is TRBJ1-1; no clear D gene. V shed 0 bases and J shed 0 bases, with 5 bases lying between them. The CDR3 has 14 residues. Germline CDR1 and CDR2: LGHDT and YNNKEL (reference sequence). CDR3 in amino acids: CASSQELMNTEAFF. CDR3 DNA: TGTGCCAGCAGCCAAGAGTTAATGAACACTGAAGCTTTCTTT.

In this sample, this clonotype turned up many times. This chain uses TRBV24-1 with TRBJ2-2; TRBD1 agrees at 7 bases. Trimming cost V 9 bases and J 1 base; bases outside gene matches: 4. Germline V gene lookup returns CDR1 KGHDR and CDR2 SFDVKD. The CDR3 sequence is 14 residues long. The CDR3 loop is CATGDRLNTGELFF. The CDR3 region has the DNA TGTGCCACCGGGGACAGACTGAACACCGGGGAGCTGTTTTTT.

This clonotype was seen repeatedly, ten times or more. The chain employs TRBV20-1 and TRBJ2-1, with D possibly TRBD1 on 5 matching bases. Germline V gives CDR1 DFQATT, CDR2 SNEGSKA (reference sequence). The V gene lost 3 bases and the J gene lost 9 bases, with 18 bases spanning the gap. CDR3 size: 14 residues. This chain's CDR3 is CSARSTKPQGEQFF. Here the CDR3 DNA reads TGCAGTGCTAGGAGTACGAAACCTCAGGGTGAGCAGTTCTTC.

The sample holds a few counts of this clonotype. V and J are TRBV12-3 or TRBV12-4 and TRBJ2-1; D gene ambiguous. The CDR3 spans 15 residues. The V gene lost 5 bases and the J gene lost 6 bases, with 17 bases spanning the gap. The CDR3 region has the DNA TGTGCCAGCAGTCCCCATTCAGTGAAGGGCAATGAGCAGTTCTTC. Amino acid sequence: CASSPHSVKGNEQFF.

The chain is built from TRBV25-1 and TRBJ1-4; no clear D. V lost 1 base to trimming and J lost 1 base, with 7 bases between them. The CDR3 covers 15 residues. The germline gives CDR1 MGHDK, CDR2 SYGVNS. The CDR3 DNA is TGTGCCAGCAGTGAATGGGCGCAAACTAATGAAAAACTGTTTTTT. This codes for CASSEWAQTNEKLFF.

Of note for this clonotype: A single base separates this from a much larger clone, so it may be a read error. This rearrangement joins TRBV5-4 to TRBJ1-2; D possibly corresponds to TRBD1 (5 bases). With 4 bases removed from V and 7 bases from J, the gap between germline ends came to 17 bases. From germline, CDR1 is SGHNT and CDR2 YYREEE (reference sequence). The CDR3 consists of 14 residues. The CDR3 loop reads CASSPGRTVFGYTF. The CDR3 coding sequence is TGTGCCAGCAGCCCGGGACGGACCGTCTTTGGCTACACCTTC.

The chain has TRBV18 and TRBJ2-1; D is perhaps TRBD1 (5 bases). Per germline, CDR1 KGHSH and CDR2 LQKENI. The CDR3 totals 13 residues. V dropped 6 bases and J dropped 9 bases, with 15 bases sitting between them. The CDR3 nucleotides are TGTGCCAGCTCTTATGGTGGCCAGGGTGAGCAGTTCTTC. This gives the protein CASSYGGQGEQFF.

The genes are TRBV24-1 and TRBJ2-5; the match to TRBD1 covers 11 bases. CDR3 size: 14 residues. The V and J ends lost 7 bases and 3 bases, in that order; junction bases with no gene match: 3. Germline V gene lookup returns CDR1 KGHDR and CDR2 SFDVKD. In DNA, the CDR3 is TGTGCCACCAGGAGGACAGGGGGCGAAGAGACCCAGTACTTC. This translates into CATRRTGGEETQYF.

This chain joins TRBV18 and TRBJ1-4, with 8 bases aligning to TRBD1. Germline lookup yields CDR1 KGHSH and CDR2 LQKENI. There are 14 residues in the CDR3. Trimming removed 3 bases from V and 5 bases from J; junction bases left unmatched: 2. DNA of the CDR3: TGTGCCAGCTCACCGGGACAGGAGAATGAAAAACTGTTTTTT. This codes for CASSPGQENEKLFF.

In its sample, this clonotype was seen many times. The V and J genes are TRBV20-1 and TRBJ2-7, with D possibly matching TRBD2 (5 bases). Germline V gene data show CDR1 as DFQATT and CDR2 as SNEGSKA (reference sequence). Trimming shortened V by 6 bases and J by 4 bases, and 10 bases separated the two germline ends. The CDR3 covers 11 residues. The CDR3 sequence: CSARTSYEQYF. Here the CDR3 DNA reads TGCAGTGCCAGGACTTCGTACGAGCAGTACTTC.

This clonotype was observed at least ten times. The rearrangement uses TRBV20-1 and TRBJ2-1, with 9 bases matching TRBD1. Germline lookup yields CDR1 DFQATT and CDR2 SNEGSKA (reference sequence). The CDR3 has 13 residues. V lost 5 bases to trimming and J lost 6 bases; unmatched junction nucleotides: 5. The chain's CDR3 is CSAYRDRVNEQFF. CDR3 coding DNA: TGCAGTGCTTACCGGGACAGGGTCAATGAGCAGTTCTTC.

This clonotype was counted many times. The rearrangement joins TRBV20-1 to TRBJ2-3; D is possibly TRBD2 (7 bases). V lost 3 bases and J 2 bases, leaving 12 bases between the germline ends. Germline CDR1 is DFQATT and CDR2 is SNEGSKA (reference sequence). This CDR3 contains 14 residues. CDR3 region: CSARGGGPTDTQYF. In DNA, the CDR3 is TGCAGTGCTAGGGGAGGGGGGCCCACAGATACGCAGTATTTT.

This clonotype was seen only a few times. The chain is built from TRBV5-6 and TRBJ2-5; D not certain. Trimming removed 1 base from V and 5 bases from J, with 6 bases in between. The CDR3 loop spans 12 amino acids. CDR1 and CDR2 from the germline V gene are SGHDT and YYEEEE. The DNA for the CDR3 is TGTGCCAGCAGCTTGAGGTTGGAGACCCAGTACTTC. Protein product: CASSLRLETQYF.

DNA for the CDR3: TGTGCCAGCAGCGTACTGGGGAATACAGATACGCAGTATTTT. Its translation: CASSVLGNTDTQYF. This chain joins TRBV9 and TRBJ2-3, with unresolved D. The CDR3 is 14 amino acids. Trimming shortened V by 1 base and J by 3 bases, and 9 bases separated the two germline ends. The germline V gene encodes CDR1 SGDLS and CDR2 YYNGEE. Full variable domain (missing parts from reference TRBV9 and TRBJ2-3): DSGVTQTPKHLITATGQRVTLRCSPRSGDLSVYWYQQSLDQGLQFLIQYYNGEERAKGNILERFSAQQFPDLHSELNLSSLELGDSALYFCASSVLGNTDTQYFGPGTRLTVL.

This clonotype is medium-sized in the sample. In DNA form, the CDR3 reads TGCGCCAGCAGCCAAGGACTAGCGGGAGACTACAATGAGCAGTTCTTC. Translated, it gives CASSQGLAGDYNEQFF. The rearrangement joins TRBV4-3 to TRBJ2-1, with TRBD2 matching 12 bases. Per the germline V gene, CDR1 is LGHNA and CDR2 is YSLEER. The V segment lost 1 base and the J segment 3 bases; nucleotides outside the gene matches: 1. The CDR3 is 16 amino acids.

The chain recombines TRBV28 with TRBJ1-2, with D hard to call. CDR1 is MDHEN, CDR2 SYDVKM, per germline. CDR3 length: 15 residues. Between the trimmed V and J ends, which lost 6 bases and 3 bases, there was a span of 17 bases. As DNA, the CDR3 is TGTGCCAGCAGACTCCCCAGAGGGCTTGACTATGGCTACACCTTC. This codes for CASRLPRGLDYGYTF.

V usage is TRBV9 and J usage is TRBJ2-5; 8 bases are shared with TRBD1. The CDR3 runs 13 residues. Germline CDR1 is SGDLS and CDR2 is YYNGEE. With 1 base clipped from V and 6 bases from J, the junction kept 2 bases outside the gene matches. CDR3 nucleotides: TGTGCCAGCAGCGTAACAGGGGGGAAGACCCAGTACTTC. Its protein is CASSVTGGKTQYF.

This clonotype was counted at least ten times. The chain carries TRBV28 and TRBJ1-2, with unresolved D. V shed 2 bases and J shed 8 bases, with 9 bases lying between them. The germline CDR1 and CDR2 sequences are MDHEN and SYDVKM. The length of the CDR3 is 12 residues. CDR3 nucleotides: TGTGCCAGCAGTTTAGGTCAGGTCGGCTACACCTTC. This codes for CASSLGQVGYTF.

V and J are TRBV2 and TRBJ1-1; 7 nucleotides align to TRBD1. In germline, CDR1 is SNHLY, CDR2 FYNNEI. V lost 7 bases to trimming and J lost 2 bases; unmatched junction nucleotides: 4. This CDR3 has 13 amino acids. The CDR3 reads CASKWTGNTEAFF. The CDR3 bases are TGTGCCAGCAAATGGACAGGCAACACTGAAGCTTTCTTT.

This clonotype was detected ten times or more. The J gene is TRBJ2-7, the V gene TRBV29-1; D not resolved. The germline V gene encodes CDR1 SQVTM and CDR2 ANQGSEA. V lost 4 bases to trimming and J lost 3 bases, with 13 bases between them. The CDR3 sequence is 13 residues long. CDR3 residues: CSVGAFGSYEQYF. DNA of the CDR3: TGCAGCGTTGGGGCTTTCGGCAGCTACGAGCAGTACTTC.

This clonotype appeared many times. V is TRBV30 and J is TRBJ2-7, with 7 nucleotides matching TRBD1. J gave up 3 bases and V 3 bases, and 5 bases lay outside the gene matches. The CDR3 is made up of 13 amino acids. CDR1 and CDR2 from the germline V gene are GTSNPN and SVGIG (reference sequence). The CDR3, as DNA: TGTGCCTGGAGCTGGGACAGAAACTACGAGCAGTACTTC. Translation: CAWSWDRNYEQYF.

This clonotype was observed at least ten times. The chain employs TRBV7-9 and TRBJ2-4; 14 nucleotides line up with TRBD2. The trim removed 5 bases at V and 6 bases at J, leaving 3 bases unmatched. CDR1 is SEHNR, CDR2 FQNEAQ, per germline (reference sequence). The CDR3 is made up of 15 amino acids. The CDR3 reads CASSLGLAGGNIQYF. The CDR3 DNA reads as TGTGCCAGCAGCCTAGGACTAGCGGGGGGAAACATTCAGTACTTC.

This clonotype was seen at least ten times. The CDR3 nucleotides read TGTGCCAGCAGCTTAGATAAAGACACTGAAGCTTTCTTT. This translates into CASSLDKDTEAFF. The chain links TRBV7-8 to TRBJ1-1, with D unclear. Germline lookup yields CDR1 SGHVS and CDR2 FQNEAQ. CDR3 length equals 13 residues. V was pared by 1 base and J by 3 bases, with 6 bases between.

There are a few counts of this clonotype. V gene TRBV6-5 combines with J gene TRBJ2-1; TRBD2 aligns across 15 bases. The V gene's germline CDR1 is MNHEY and CDR2 SVGAGI. Losses at the gene ends were 2 bases for V and 2 bases for J; bases not matched to a gene: 4. CDR3 length: 18 residues. The CDR3 spells CASSYGLAGGRTYNEQFF. Written as DNA, the CDR3 is TGTGCCAGCAGTTACGGACTAGCGGGAGGGCGGACCTACAATGAGCAGTTCTTC.

In its sample, this clonotype was seen many times. V usage is TRBV12-3 or TRBV12-4 and J usage is TRBJ2-6; D unresolved. This CDR3 is 14 amino acids long. V was shortened by 5 bases and J by 4 bases, with 9 bases between the two germline ends. Here the CDR3 reads CASSLGPGANVLTF. The DNA of the CDR3 is TGTGCCAGCAGTCTAGGACCCGGGGCCAACGTCCTGACTTTC.